This T cell receptor beta chain originates from a study of post-analysis software for immune sequencing data (dated by TCRdb to between 2014 and 2017). At the level of the whole study: Disease courses on record covered relapsing-remitting, secondary progressive and progressive-relapsing multiple sclerosis, though some patients had no subtype annotation. The patient repertoires were set against about eleven previously published healthy control repertoires from donors whose ages ranged from roughly 6 to 27 years. A subset of samples was prepared in parallel using single-end sample barcoding, then pooled and co-amplified after Illumina adapter ligation.

This clonotype was picked up a small number of times. Its antigen specificity is not known. Base qualities were left out, and no much larger clone turns up one base away. The protocol used for the library was PCR. Sequencing was performed on an Illumina HiSeq 2500. To reduce PCR and sequencing biases, unique molecular identifiers were built into the TCR beta cDNA libraries. Some 500,000 cDNA molecules were obtained per 1 to 10 million input T cells, so each molecule approximated one T cell. The patient libraries were prepared and sequenced with the same protocol used for the earlier healthy control dataset. Samples belonging to the same batch were prepared together, multiplexed and sequenced on a shared HiSeq lane. The source study handled its data this way. MIGEC was used to process the raw barcoded reads, and molecular identifier groups with only a single read were discarded before consensus assembly and CDR3 extraction. Clonotype tables were post-analysed with VDJtools, normalizing diversity by down-sampling all datasets to the smallest sample size. Repertoire overlap clustering matched CDR3 amino acid but not nucleotide sequences to correct batch-related cross-sample contamination. The raw public reads went through TCRdb reprocessing: fastp at Q25, MiXCR clone calling, in-frame beta chains kept. CDR3 protein duplicates are merged, each entry listing the most common genes and DNA. The V and J calls and clone size are TCRdb's, not the authors'. This sample holds more than 450,000 distinct CDR3 sequences; about a third were observed only once. The ten largest clones add up to around 5.9% of the sample.

In the germline V gene, CDR1 corresponds to MGHRA and CDR2 to YSYEKL. The CDR3 measures 14 amino acids from cysteine to phenylalanine. Only the CDR3 DNA stays, 42 bases, in frame from base 1. Between the V and J ends, shortened by 0 bases and 2 bases respectively, the junction contains 8 bases. To demonstrate the VDJtools post-analysis software, TCR beta repertoires were profiled from the peripheral blood of 10 to 15 young patients with multiple sclerosis. The multiple sclerosis patients were children and adolescents ranging in age from about 6 to 17 years. Paper-wide results and their limitations: When samples were clustered directly using the F measure, samples prepared in the same batch co-clustered strongly, which prompted a batch-effect correction. The multiple sclerosis patient group was slightly younger than the control group. Four or five TRBV segments, including TRBV5-6, TRBV5-1 and TRBV20-1, were significantly more frequent in patients than controls. Compared with controls, multiple sclerosis patients had significantly lower normalized Chao1 diversity, a finding suggesting substantial peripheral T-cell clonal expansion.

Sample: blood. The TCR sequence derives from a girl aged 2 to 17 with multiple sclerosis. The chain uses TRBV4-1 and TRBJ2-7; no D gene call is confident. The CDR3 amino acid sequence is: CASSQDPGTYEQYF. The bases are TGCGCCAGCAGCCAAGACCCGGGTACCTACGAGCAGTACTTC.